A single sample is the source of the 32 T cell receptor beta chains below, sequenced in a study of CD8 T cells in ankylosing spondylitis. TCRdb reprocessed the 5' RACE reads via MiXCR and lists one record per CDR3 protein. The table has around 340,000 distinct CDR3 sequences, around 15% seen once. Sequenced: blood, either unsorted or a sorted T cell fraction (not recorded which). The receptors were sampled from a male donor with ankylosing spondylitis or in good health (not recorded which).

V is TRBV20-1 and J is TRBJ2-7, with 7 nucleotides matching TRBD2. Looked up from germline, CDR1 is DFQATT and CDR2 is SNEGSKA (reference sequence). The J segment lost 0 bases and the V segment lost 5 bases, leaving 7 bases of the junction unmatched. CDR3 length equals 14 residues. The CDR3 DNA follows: TGCAGTGCTGGGGAGGGGTCGGCCTCCTACGAGCAGTACTTC. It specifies CSAGEGSASYEQYF.

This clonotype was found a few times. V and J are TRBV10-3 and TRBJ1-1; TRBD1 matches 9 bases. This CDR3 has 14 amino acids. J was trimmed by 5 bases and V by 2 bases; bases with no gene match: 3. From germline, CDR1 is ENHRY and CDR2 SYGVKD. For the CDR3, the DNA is TGTGCCATCAGTGAGACGACAGGGGGGACTGAAGCTTTCTTT. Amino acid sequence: CAISETTGGTEAFF.

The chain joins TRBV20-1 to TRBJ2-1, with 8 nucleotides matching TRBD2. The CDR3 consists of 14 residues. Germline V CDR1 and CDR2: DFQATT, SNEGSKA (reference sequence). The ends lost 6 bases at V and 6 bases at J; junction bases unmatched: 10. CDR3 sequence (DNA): TGCAGTGCCGGGCGGGGGACTAGAGGCAATGAGCAGTTCTTC. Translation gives CSAGRGTRGNEQFF.

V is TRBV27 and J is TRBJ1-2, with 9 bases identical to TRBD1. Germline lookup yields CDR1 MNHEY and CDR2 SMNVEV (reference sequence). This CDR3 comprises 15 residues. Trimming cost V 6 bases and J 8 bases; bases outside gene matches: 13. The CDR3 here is CASSPGTGRLGGYTF. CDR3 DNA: TGTGCCAGCAGCCCCGGGACAGGGCGGCTGGGCGGCTACACCTTC.

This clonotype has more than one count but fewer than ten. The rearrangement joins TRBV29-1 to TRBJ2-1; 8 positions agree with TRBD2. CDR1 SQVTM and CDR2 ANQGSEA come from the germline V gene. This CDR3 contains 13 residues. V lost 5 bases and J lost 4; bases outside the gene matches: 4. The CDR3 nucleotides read TGCAGCGTTCGGGAGGGCCTATACAATGAGCAGTTCTTC. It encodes CSVREGLYNEQFF.

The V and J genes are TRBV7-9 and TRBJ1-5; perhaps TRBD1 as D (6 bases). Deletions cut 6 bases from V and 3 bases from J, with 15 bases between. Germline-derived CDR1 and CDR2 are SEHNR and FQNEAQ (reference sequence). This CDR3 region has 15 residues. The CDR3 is CASSLNRVANQPQHF. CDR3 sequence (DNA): TGTGCCAGCAGTTTGAACAGGGTAGCCAATCAGCCCCAGCATTTT.

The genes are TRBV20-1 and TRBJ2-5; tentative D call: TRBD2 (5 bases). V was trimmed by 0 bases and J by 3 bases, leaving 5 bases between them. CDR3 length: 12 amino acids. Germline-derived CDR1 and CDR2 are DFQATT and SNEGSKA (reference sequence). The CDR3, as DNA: TGCAGTGCTAGAGACGGGGAAGAGACCCAGTACTTC. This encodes CSARDGEETQYF.

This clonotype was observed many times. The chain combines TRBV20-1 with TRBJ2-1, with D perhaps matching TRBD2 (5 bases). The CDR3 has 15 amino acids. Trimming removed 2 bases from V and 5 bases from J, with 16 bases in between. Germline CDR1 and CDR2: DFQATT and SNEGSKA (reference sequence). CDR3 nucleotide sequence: TGCAGTGCTAGATATCGCCCCGCCGGGAACAATGAGCAGTTCTTC. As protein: CSARYRPAGNNEQFF.

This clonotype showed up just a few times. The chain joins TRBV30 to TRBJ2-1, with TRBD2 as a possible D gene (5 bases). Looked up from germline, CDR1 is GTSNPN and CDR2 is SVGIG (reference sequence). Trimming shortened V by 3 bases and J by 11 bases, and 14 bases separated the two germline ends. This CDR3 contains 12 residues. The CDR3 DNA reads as TGTGCCTGGAGGCCGACTGGAGGACAGCAGTTCTTC. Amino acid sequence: CAWRPTGGQQFF.

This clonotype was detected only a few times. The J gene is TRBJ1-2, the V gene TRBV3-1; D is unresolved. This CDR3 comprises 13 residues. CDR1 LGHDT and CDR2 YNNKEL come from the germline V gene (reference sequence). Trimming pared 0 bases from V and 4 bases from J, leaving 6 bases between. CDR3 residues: CASSQEQIYGYTF. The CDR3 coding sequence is TGTGCCAGCAGCCAAGAACAGATCTATGGCTACACCTTC.

In DNA, the CDR3 is TGCGCCAGCAGCCAATTTAGCGGGGGGACGACGAGTGAGCAGTTCTTC. This gives the protein CASSQFSGGTTSEQFF. The chain combines TRBV4-1 with TRBJ2-1; 10 bases agree with TRBD2. Germline CDR1 reads MGHRA; CDR2 reads YSYEKL. With 2 bases clipped from V and 9 bases from J, the junction kept 10 bases outside the gene matches. The CDR3 loop spans 16 amino acids.

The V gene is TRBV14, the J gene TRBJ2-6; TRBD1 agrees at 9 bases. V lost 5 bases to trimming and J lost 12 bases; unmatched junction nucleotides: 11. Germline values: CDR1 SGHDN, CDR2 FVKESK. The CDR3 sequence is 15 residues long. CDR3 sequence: CASSYLGTGPGVLTF. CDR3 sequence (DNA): TGTGCCAGCAGCTATCTTGGGACAGGGCCAGGCGTCCTGACTTTC.

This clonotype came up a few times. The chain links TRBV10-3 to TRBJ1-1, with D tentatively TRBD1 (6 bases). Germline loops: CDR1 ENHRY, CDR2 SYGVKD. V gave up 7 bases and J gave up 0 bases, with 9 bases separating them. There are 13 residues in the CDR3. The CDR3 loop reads CAITEGVNTEAFF. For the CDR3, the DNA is TGTGCCATCACGGAGGGGGTGAACACTGAAGCTTTCTTT.

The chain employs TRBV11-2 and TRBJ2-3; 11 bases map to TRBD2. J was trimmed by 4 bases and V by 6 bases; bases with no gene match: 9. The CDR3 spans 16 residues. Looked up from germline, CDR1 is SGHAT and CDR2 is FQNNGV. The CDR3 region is CASRPISGRAPDTQYF. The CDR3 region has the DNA TGTGCCAGCAGGCCTATTAGCGGGAGGGCCCCAGATACGCAGTATTTT.

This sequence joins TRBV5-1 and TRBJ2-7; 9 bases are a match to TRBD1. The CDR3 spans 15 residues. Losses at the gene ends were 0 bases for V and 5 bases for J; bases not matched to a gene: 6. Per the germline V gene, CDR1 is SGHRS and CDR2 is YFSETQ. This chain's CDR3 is CASSLGGTGFHEQYF. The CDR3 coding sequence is TGCGCCAGCAGCTTGGGTGGGACAGGGTTCCACGAGCAGTACTTC.

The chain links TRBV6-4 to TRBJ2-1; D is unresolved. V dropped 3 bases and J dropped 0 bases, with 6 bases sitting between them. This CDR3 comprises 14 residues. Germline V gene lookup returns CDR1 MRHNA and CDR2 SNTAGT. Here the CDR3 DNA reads TGTGCCAGCAGTGATTCGTACTCCTACAATGAGCAGTTCTTC. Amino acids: CASSDSYSYNEQFF.

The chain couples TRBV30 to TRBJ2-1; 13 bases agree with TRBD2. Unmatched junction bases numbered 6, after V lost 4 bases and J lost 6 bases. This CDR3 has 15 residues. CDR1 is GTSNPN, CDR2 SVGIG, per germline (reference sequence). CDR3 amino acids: CAWTRGLAGINEQFF. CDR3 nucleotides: TGTGCCTGGACCCGGGGACTAGCGGGGATCAATGAGCAGTTCTTC. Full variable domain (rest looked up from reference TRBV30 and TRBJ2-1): SQTIHQWPATLVQPVGSPLSLECTVEGTSNPNLYWYRQAAGRGLQLLFYSVGIGQISSEVPQNLSASRPQDRQFILSSKKLLLSDSGFYLCAWTRGLAGINEQFFGPGTRLTVL.

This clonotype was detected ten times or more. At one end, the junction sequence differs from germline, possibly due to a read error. CDR3 nucleotide sequence: TGCGCCAGCAGCTTAGGTGGAACTAGCACAGATACGCAGTATTTT. Amino acid sequence: CASSLGGTSTDTQYF. The chain joins TRBV12-3 or TRBV12-4 to TRBJ2-3, with D uncertain. This CDR3 contains 15 residues.

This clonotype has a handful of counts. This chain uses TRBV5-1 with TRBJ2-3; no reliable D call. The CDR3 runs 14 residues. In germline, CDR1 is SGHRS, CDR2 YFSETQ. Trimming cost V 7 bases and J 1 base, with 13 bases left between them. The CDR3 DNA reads TGCGCCAGCTTCCCTGGGCCCGGCACAGATACGCAGTATTTT. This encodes CASFPGPGTDTQYF.

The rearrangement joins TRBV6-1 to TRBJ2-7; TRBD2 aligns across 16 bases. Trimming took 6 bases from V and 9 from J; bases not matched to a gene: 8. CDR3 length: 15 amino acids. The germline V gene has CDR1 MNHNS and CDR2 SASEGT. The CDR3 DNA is TGTGCCAGCAGCCCCGGGACTAGCGGGAGGGCCAGGCAGTACTTC. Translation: CASSPGTSGRARQYF.

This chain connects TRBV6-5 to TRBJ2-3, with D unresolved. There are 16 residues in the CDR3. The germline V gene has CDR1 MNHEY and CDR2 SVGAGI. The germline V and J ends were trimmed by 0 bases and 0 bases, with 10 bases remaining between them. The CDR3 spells CASSYSGFSSTDTQYF. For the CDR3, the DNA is TGTGCCAGCAGTTACTCCGGCTTTTCTAGCACAGATACGCAGTATTTT.

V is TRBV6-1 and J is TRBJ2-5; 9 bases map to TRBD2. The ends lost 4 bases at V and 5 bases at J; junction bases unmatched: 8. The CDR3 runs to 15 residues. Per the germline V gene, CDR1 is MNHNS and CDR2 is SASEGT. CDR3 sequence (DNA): TGTGCCAGCAGTGTCCTAGCGGGATCCTCCGAGACCCAGTACTTC. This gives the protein CASSVLAGSSETQYF.

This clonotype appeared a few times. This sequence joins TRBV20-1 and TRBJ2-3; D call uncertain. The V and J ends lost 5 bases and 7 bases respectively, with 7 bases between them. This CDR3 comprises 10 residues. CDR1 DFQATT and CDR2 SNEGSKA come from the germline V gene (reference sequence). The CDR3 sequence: CSALFNTQYF. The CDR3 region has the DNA TGCAGTGCTCTTTTCAATACGCAGTATTTT.

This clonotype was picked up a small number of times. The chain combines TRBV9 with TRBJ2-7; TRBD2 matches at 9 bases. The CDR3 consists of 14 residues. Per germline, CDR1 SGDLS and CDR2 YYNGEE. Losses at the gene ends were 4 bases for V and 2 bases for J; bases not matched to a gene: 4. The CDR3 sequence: CASSPRTSAYEQYF. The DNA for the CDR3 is TGTGCCAGCAGCCCGCGGACTAGCGCCTACGAGCAGTACTTC.

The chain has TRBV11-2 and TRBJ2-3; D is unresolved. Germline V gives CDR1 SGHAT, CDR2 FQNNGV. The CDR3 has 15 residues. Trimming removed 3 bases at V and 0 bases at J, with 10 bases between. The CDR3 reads CASSFVSVSTDTQYF. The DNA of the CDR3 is TGTGCCAGCAGCTTTGTAAGCGTTAGCACAGATACGCAGTATTTT.

CDR3 sequence reads: CSVDVTGGKQYF. For the CDR3, the DNA is TGCAGCGTTGATGTGACAGGGGGCAAGCAGTACTTC. This chain links TRBV29-1 with TRBJ2-7; 10 nucleotides match TRBD1. The CDR3 consists of 12 residues. V was pared by 3 bases and J by 8 bases, with 4 bases of the junction left unmatched. Germline CDR1 reads SQVTM; CDR2 reads ANQGSEA.

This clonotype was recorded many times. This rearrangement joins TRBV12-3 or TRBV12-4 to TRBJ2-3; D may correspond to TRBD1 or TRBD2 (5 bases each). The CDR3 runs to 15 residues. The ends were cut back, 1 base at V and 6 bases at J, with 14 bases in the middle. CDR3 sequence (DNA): TGTGCCAGCAGTTTAGGGACGGGGCGGTCTGATACGCAGTATTTT. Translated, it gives CASSLGTGRSDTQYF.

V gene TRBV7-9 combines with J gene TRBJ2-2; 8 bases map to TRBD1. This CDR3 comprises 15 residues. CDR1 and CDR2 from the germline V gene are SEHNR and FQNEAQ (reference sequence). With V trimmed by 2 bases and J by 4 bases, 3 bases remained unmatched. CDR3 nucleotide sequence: TGTGCCAGCAGCTTAACCAGGGGGCCCACCGGGGAGCTGTTTTTT. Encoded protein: CASSLTRGPTGELFF.

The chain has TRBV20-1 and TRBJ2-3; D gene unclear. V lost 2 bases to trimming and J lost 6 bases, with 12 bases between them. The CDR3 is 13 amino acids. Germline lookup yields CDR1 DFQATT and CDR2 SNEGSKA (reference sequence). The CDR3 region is CSARFPGGDTQYF. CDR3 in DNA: TGCAGTGCTAGATTCCCGGGTGGGGATACGCAGTATTTT.

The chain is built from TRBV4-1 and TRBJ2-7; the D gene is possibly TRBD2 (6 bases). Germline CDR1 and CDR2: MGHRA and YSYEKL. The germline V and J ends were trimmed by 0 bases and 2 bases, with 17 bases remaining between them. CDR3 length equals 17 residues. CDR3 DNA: TGCGCCAGCAGCCAAGATCTTGCAGGGAGGCCGGCCTACGAGCAGTACTTC. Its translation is CASSQDLAGRPAYEQYF.

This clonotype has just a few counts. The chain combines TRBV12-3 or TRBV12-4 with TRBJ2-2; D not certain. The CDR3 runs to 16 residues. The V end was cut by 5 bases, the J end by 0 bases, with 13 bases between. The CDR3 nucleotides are TGTGCCAGCAGTCCGAGGACCCGCGCGAACACCGGGGAGCTGTTTTTT. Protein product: CASSPRTRANTGELFF.

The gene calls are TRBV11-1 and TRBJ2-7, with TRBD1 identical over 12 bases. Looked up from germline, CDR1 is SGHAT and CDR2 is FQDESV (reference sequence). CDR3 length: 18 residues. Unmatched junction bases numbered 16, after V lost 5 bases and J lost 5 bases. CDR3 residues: CASSLGTGGSSNLNEQYF. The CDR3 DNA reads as TGTGCCAGCAGCCTCGGGACAGGGGGCAGTTCAAACCTTAACGAGCAGTACTTC. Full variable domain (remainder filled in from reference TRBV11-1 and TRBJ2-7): EAEVAQSPRYKITEKSQAVAFWCDPISGHATLYWYRQILGQGPELLVQFQDESVVDDSQLPKDRFSAERLKGVDSTLKIQPAELGDSAMYLCASSLGTGGSSNLNEQYFGPGTRLTVT.